These 15 T cell receptor beta chains came from one sample sequenced in a study of tumor-infiltrating lymphocytes in primary liver carcinoma. Each 20-30 mg portion of unsorted bulk tissue served as the source for co-extraction of RNA and DNA. Total RNA (around 500 ng) served as template for TCR beta cDNA synthesis primed by a constant-region primer. Three rounds of nested multiplex PCR with slightly modified ARM-PCR produced TCR beta libraries. With TRBV1-TRBV30 forward primers and a C-beta reverse primer, the first two PCR rounds were run for approximately 10 cycles each. TCRdb used MiXCR to reprocess the multiplex PCR reads, holding one entry per CDR3 protein. The sample comprises about 30,000 distinct CDR3 sequences, less than 75% of which are singletons, and under 40% rests with the top ten. The sequenced sample consisted of liver tumor tissue from sampling region 3. Stated subset: tumor region T3, left-lateral pole. The receptor set was obtained from a woman in her twenties or thirties with primary liver carcinoma and hepatitis B virus infection.

About this clonotype: A read error is possible here, since a much larger clone lies one base away. The chain uses TRBV11-3 and TRBJ2-2; D not certain. V dropped 4 bases and J dropped 2 bases, with 14 bases sitting between them. The germline V gene has CDR1 SGHNT and CDR2 YENEEA. The CDR3 consists of 16 residues. The CDR3 region has the DNA TGTGCCAGCAGCTACGCTACACTGGCCAACACCGGGGAGCTGTTTTTT. It specifies CASSYATLANTGELFF.

Concerning this clonotype: This may come from a read error, since a much larger clone is one base off. This rearrangement joins TRBV6-6 to TRBJ1-2; D might be TRBD1 (5 bases). CDR3 length: 15 residues. The germline CDR1 and CDR2 sequences are MNHNY and SVGAGI (reference sequence). CDR3 coding DNA: TGTGCCAGCACCATATTTCAAGGAGGGACGGCTGGCTACATCTTC. Its protein is CASTIFQGGTAGYIF.

This clonotype was picked up a small number of times. A junction boundary mismatches the germline segment, possibly from a read error. The J gene is TRBJ1-2, the V gene TRBV7-8; 7 bases are shared with TRBD1. This CDR3 is 14 amino acids long. The V gene's germline CDR1 is SGHVS and CDR2 FQNEAQ. CDR3 in DNA: TGTGCCAGCAGCTCCGGCAGGGGGTCCTATGACTACACCTTT. It translates to CASSSGRGSYDYTF.

Details on this clonotype: Relative to the germline gene, one junction end is altered; a read error may explain this. The J gene is TRBJ2-1, the V gene TRBV5-1; 7 bases match TRBD2. The CDR3 loop spans 17 amino acids. Germline V CDR1 and CDR2: SGHRS, YFSETQ. For the CDR3, the DNA is TGCGCCAGTAGCTTGGGACTATCGGGACGCTTGGGCAATGAGCAGTTCTTC. The encoded protein is CASSLGLSGRLGNEQFF.

The V call is TRBV11-2, the J call TRBJ2-1; a weak D match, TRBD2 (7 bases). The CDR3 length is 16 residues. CDR1 is SGHAT, CDR2 FQNNGV, per germline. The CDR3 here is CVRREGGTTSYNEQFF. The CDR3 DNA follows: TGTGTCAGAAGGGAGGGGGGGACAACCTCCTACAATGAGCAGTTCTTC.

On this clonotype: Without the conserved terminal phenylalanine or tryptophan, this CDR3 likely stems from a read error. It is unclear where the CDR3 begins or ends on the DNA, so no DNA is shown, and the CDR3 is as TCRdb lists it. This chain connects TRBV11-2 to TRBJ2-7; TRBD1 is taken as the D call from the table, unchecked against the DNA. The CDR3 is 13 amino acids in total, end residues counted. CDR1 and CDR2 from the germline V gene are SGHAT and FQNNGV. The CDR3 is CASSLDRRGAKYL.

This clonotype was observed at least ten times. The J gene is TRBJ1-5, the V gene TRBV19; D is ambiguous. The CDR3 sequence is 14 residues long. Trimming removed 5 bases from V and 6 bases from J, with 14 bases in between. Germline values: CDR1 LNHDA, CDR2 SQIVND (reference sequence). CDR3 nucleotides: TGTGCCAGTAGTGATCTGGGATTAGGTCAGCCCCAGCATTTT. Protein product: CASSDLGLGQPQHF.

Turning to this clonotype: A much larger clone differs from this one at a single base, so this may be a read error. The chain couples TRBV11-2 to TRBJ2-5; no firm D call. The length of the CDR3 is 13 residues. Per the germline V gene, CDR1 is SGHAT and CDR2 is FQNNGV. CDR3 protein: CASSSQYQEIQYF. CDR3 nucleotide sequence: TGTGCCAGCAGCTCACAGTACCAAGAGATCCAGTACTTC. Supplemented by reference TRBV11-2 and TRBJ2-5, the full variable domain reads EAGVAQSPRYKIIEKRQSVAFWCNPISGHATLYWYQQILGQGPKLLIQFQNNGVVDDSQLPKDRFSAERLKGVDSTLKIQPAKLEDSAVYLCASSSQYQEIQYFGPGTRLLVL.

This clonotype came up once. Relative to the germline gene, one junction end is altered; a read error may explain this. V gene TRBV6-1 combines with J gene TRBJ2-3, with 10 bases matching TRBD2. The V gene's germline CDR1 is MNHNS and CDR2 SASEGT. CDR3 length: 15 amino acids. In DNA form, the CDR3 reads TGTGCCAACAGTGAAGGGTTAGCGGGAGGCCATGAGCAGTATTTT. It yields the protein CANSEGLAGGHEQYF.

This rearrangement joins TRBV5-6 to TRBJ2-1; TRBD1 matches at 9 bases. Per germline, CDR1 SGHDT and CDR2 YYEEEE. This CDR3 comprises 16 residues. The trim removed 7 bases at V and 0 bases at J, leaving 8 bases unmatched. The CDR3 sequence: CASCVTGQGSYNEQFF. CDR3 sequence (DNA): TGTGCCAGCTGCGTGACGGGACAGGGCTCCTACAATGAGCAGTTCTTC. Variable domain in full (rest from reference TRBV5-6 and TRBJ2-1): DAGVTQSPTHLIKTRGQQVTLRCSPKSGHDTVSWYQQALGQGPQFIFQYYEEEERQRGNFPDRFSGHQFPNYSSELNVNALLLGDSALYLCASCVTGQGSYNEQFFGPGTRLTVL.

Regarding this clonotype: Mismatch with germline at one junction end may stem from a read error. The chain has TRBV10-3 and TRBJ2-7, with D uncertain. CDR1 and CDR2 (germline): ENHRY, SYGVKD. The CDR3 has 14 residues. As DNA, the CDR3 is TGTACCATAAGTGACCCCGACCGAGACTACGAGCAGTACTTC. Amino acids: CTISDPDRDYEQYF.

The rearrangement links TRBV11-3 to TRBJ2-1; 8 bases line up with TRBD2. The CDR3 has 17 residues. Unmatched junction bases numbered 21, after V lost 4 bases and J lost 13 bases. Germline CDR1 SGHNT, CDR2 YENEEA. The CDR3 DNA sequence: TGTGCCAGCAGCTCGGGACTAGTGGGAGGGGCCACTCCTGAACAGTTCTTC. This encodes CASSSGLVGGATPEQFF.

This clonotype was recorded many times. CDR3 sequence: CASSEEWRINQPQHF. CDR3 nucleotides: TGTGCCAGCAGTGAGGAATGGAGGATCAATCAGCCCCAGCATTTT. This sequence joins TRBV6-1 and TRBJ1-5; D is unresolved. Trimming removed 3 bases from V and 3 bases from J, with 12 bases in between. From germline, CDR1 is MNHNS and CDR2 SASEGT. The CDR3 contains 15 residues.

This clonotype appeared once. The missing conserved phenylalanine or tryptophan at the end of this CDR3 makes a read error likely. The rearrangement joins TRBV11-2 to TRBJ2-7; 12 nucleotides agree with TRBD2. The V gene's germline CDR1 is SGHAT and CDR2 FQNNGV. The CDR3 runs 16 residues. The CDR3 nucleotides are TGTGCCAGCAGTTTAGTGGTGGGACTAGCGGGTGAAGAACAGTACTAC. Translated: CASSLVVGLAGEEQYY.

Relative to its sample, this clonotype is medium-sized. The chain has TRBV6-5 and TRBJ2-2; 9 nucleotides align to TRBD2. Trimming removed 3 bases from V and 0 bases from J; junction bases left unmatched: 2. Germline V gene lookup returns CDR1 MNHEY and CDR2 SVGAGI. CDR3 length: 16 residues. CDR3 sequence: CASSYGLAPNTGELFF. CDR3 coding DNA: TGTGCCAGCAGTTATGGACTAGCGCCGAACACCGGGGAGCTGTTTTTT.